The 12 T cell receptor beta chains presented below share a single source sample, sequenced in a study of PD-1 blockade in classical Hodgkin lymphoma. Every patient experienced relapse after autologous stem cell transplantation, and brentuximab vedotin exposure varied. Assay: immunoSEQ multiplex PCR; the TCRdb copy retains only in-frame clones and omits some. Of some 10,000 clones listed, about 80% are singletons. Material: peripheral blood mononuclear cells (PBMCs), obtained before the second cycle of nivolumab. All receptors come from a human donor with classical Hodgkin lymphoma.

The CDR3 coding sequence is TGTGCCAGTAGCCTTGTCCTAACAGGGAGGGGGGAAAACATTCAGTACTTC. Protein product: CASSLVLTGRGENIQYF. The chain employs TRBV19 and TRBJ2-4; D may be TRBD2 (7 bases). Germline CDR1 LNHDA, CDR2 SQIVND (reference sequence). Trimming cost V 6 bases and J 5 bases, with 23 bases left between them. This CDR3 is built from 17 residues.

V gene TRBV7-3 combines with J gene TRBJ1-5; D might be TRBD1 (6 bases). Per the germline V gene, CDR1 is SGHTA and CDR2 is FQGTGA. Trimming stripped 1 base from V and 2 bases from J, with 12 bases between. The CDR3 loop spans 16 amino acids. The CDR3 DNA sequence: TGTGCCAGCAGCTTAAACCCCCGGACAGGCAATCAGCCCCAGCATTTT. Protein: CASSLNPRTGNQPQHF.

The chain couples TRBV5-8 to TRBJ1-4; D is uncertain. Trimming shortened V by 2 bases and J by 8 bases, and 13 bases separated the two germline ends. This CDR3 spans 14 amino acids. CDR1 and CDR2 (germline): SGHTS, YDEGEE. In DNA form, the CDR3 reads TGTGCCAGCAGCTTTCTGAAGGGAGGGGAAAAACTGTTTTTT. Its translation is CASSFLKGGEKLFF.

This sequence joins TRBV6-1 and TRBJ2-5, with a tentative D call TRBD2 (5 bases). The CDR3 spans 13 residues. The V end lost 5 bases, the J end lost 4 bases, and 11 bases lay between the germline ends. Germline V lookup: CDR1 MNHNS, CDR2 SASEGT. The CDR3 sequence: CASSKTEVETQYF. CDR3 DNA sequence: TGTGCCAGCAGTAAGACGGAGGTAGAGACCCAGTACTTC.

The V call is TRBV2, the J call TRBJ2-5, with 13 bases identical to TRBD2. Per germline, CDR1 SNHLY and CDR2 FYNNEI. The V gene end was trimmed by 5 bases and the J gene end by 1 base; junction bases not matched to a gene: 4. CDR3 size: 16 residues. CDR3 residues: CASSSGLAGPQETQYF. CDR3 nucleotides: TGTGCCAGCAGTTCGGGACTAGCGGGGCCCCAAGAGACCCAGTACTTC.

V is TRBV28 and J is TRBJ2-7, with D possibly being TRBD1 (5 bases). The CDR3 is made up of 13 amino acids. CDR1 is MDHEN, CDR2 SYDVKM, per germline. The V end was cut by 5 bases, the J end by 1 base, with 9 bases between. The DNA of the CDR3 is TGTGCCAGCAGTATCGACAGTTCCTACGAGCAGTACTTC. As protein: CASSIDSSYEQYF. The full variable domain, completed using reference TRBV28 and TRBJ2-7, is DVKVTQSSRYLVKRTGEKVFLECVQDMDHENMFWYRQDPGLGLRLIYFSYDVKMKEKGDIPEGYSVSREKKERFSLILESASTNQTSMYLCASSIDSSYEQYFGPGTRLTVT.

The chain is built from TRBV7-2 and TRBJ2-5; D possibly corresponds to TRBD1 (6 bases). Germline V CDR1 and CDR2: SGHTA, FQGNSA. V dropped 5 bases and J dropped 4 bases, with 20 bases sitting between them. The CDR3 is 16 residues long. CDR3 nucleotide sequence: TGTGCCAGCAGCGGCAACAGGGCTTTAGCGTCAGAGACCCAGTACTTC. This sequence encodes CASSGNRALASETQYF.

This clone was seen once. The genes are TRBV5-1 and TRBJ2-2; 9 positions match TRBD1. With V trimmed by 3 bases and J by 7 bases, 4 bases remained unmatched. The CDR3 sequence is 14 residues long. Germline CDR1 SGHRS, CDR2 YFSETQ. CDR3: CASSWGQGNGELFF. The CDR3 DNA is TGCGCCAGCAGCTGGGGACAGGGTAACGGGGAGCTGTTTTTT.

This chain connects TRBV27 to TRBJ2-3; no firm D call. CDR3 length: 13 residues. The ends were cut back, 4 bases at V and 0 bases at J, with 5 bases in the middle. Per germline, CDR1 MNHEY and CDR2 SMNVEV (reference sequence). The CDR3 loop reads CASSSFSTDTQYF. The DNA for the CDR3 is TGTGCCAGCAGTTCCTTTAGCACAGATACGCAGTATTTT.

This CDR3 reads CASRGDVTGELFF. The DNA for the CDR3 is TGCGCCAGCAGGGGAGATGTCACCGGGGAGCTGTTTTTT. This rearrangement joins TRBV5-1 to TRBJ2-2; D possibly corresponds to TRBD2 (5 bases). Germline CDR1 and CDR2: SGHRS and YFSETQ. Trimming cost V 5 bases and J 4 bases, with 9 bases left between them. The CDR3 totals 13 residues.

This chain uses TRBV5-5 with TRBJ2-1; D possibly corresponds to TRBD2 (5 bases). This CDR3 has 15 amino acids. Germline V gene data show CDR1 as SGHKS and CDR2 as YYEKEE (reference sequence). Trimming shortened V by 5 bases and J by 1 base, and 13 bases separated the two germline ends. The CDR3 region is CASRNGERSYNEQFF. The CDR3 DNA reads TGTGCCAGCAGGAACGGGGAGAGATCCTACAATGAGCAGTTCTTC.

The chain combines TRBV9 with TRBJ2-5, with 9 bases that match TRBD2. The CDR3 spans 16 residues. J lost 5 bases, V lost 1 base, and 9 bases had no gene match. Germline CDR1 is SGDLS and CDR2 is YYNGEE. The CDR3: CASSVSPLAGAETQYF. The CDR3 bases are TGTGCCAGCAGCGTATCGCCCTTAGCGGGAGCGGAGACCCAGTACTTC.